This T cell receptor beta chain was identified during a study of blood T cell repertoires in COVID-19. Study background: Collection of acute and convalescent COVID-19 samples took place in the United States, Italy and Spain. T cells, B-cell-depleted T cells, or PBMCs supplied cDNA or gDNA.

In the study's own analysis: Quantification of nucleated cells was approximated via reference gene primer amplification. The method was immunoSEQ multiplex PCR; TCRdb's version includes in-frame clones alone and lacks a portion of them. The V and J calls and clone size come from that table; D and trimming were worked out from the DNA. Among tens of thousands of clones listed, 65% to 85% were seen once. V lost 6 bases and J 3 bases, leaving 5 bases between the germline ends. From germline, CDR1 is LNHNV and CDR2 YYDKDF (reference sequence). There are 12 residues in the CDR3. Patients from Seattle were sampled longitudinally, starting during active infection.

The sequence was collected from an older man with COVID-19, enrolled during active disease. This rearrangement joins TRBV15 to TRBJ2-2; D remains ambiguous. Sequences were obtained from peripheral blood. CDR3 nucleotide sequence: TGTGCCACCAGTCTCCACACCGGGGAGCTGTTTTTT. Protein: CATSLHTGELFF.